The 17 T cell receptor beta chains below come from one sample, sequenced in a study of PD-L1 blockade in urothelial cancer (dated by TCRdb to 2015 to 2018). The sample's time point, from its label and the paper: pretreatment peripheral blood. Library preparation was by the immunoSEQ multiplex PCR assay. TCRdb's version of the immuneACCESS table is confined to in-frame rearrangements and falls short of the full clone set. An unresolved V gene accounts for under half of the shortfall where checked; the remainder is of unknown origin. For this sample the table gives roughly 56,000 clones, of which about 86% were detected only once. The ten largest clones capture 20% to 25% of the sample. Here the sequenced sample was PBMCs, taken around atezolizumab (anti-PD-L1) treatment. These receptors were collected from a man in his sixties with urothelial cancer.

The rearrangement joins TRBV4-2 to TRBJ2-7, with TRBD2 matching 7 bases. The germline CDR1 and CDR2 sequences are LGHNA and YNFKEQ. This CDR3 has 18 amino acids. V shed 0 bases and J 0 bases; nucleotides not matched to a gene: 11. CDR3 region: CASSQDRGASGSSYEQYF. In DNA, the CDR3 is TGTGCCAGCAGCCAAGATAGAGGGGCTAGCGGCAGCTCCTACGAGCAGTACTTC.

The gene calls are TRBV27 and TRBJ2-2; 7 bases fit TRBD1. Germline V gene sequence: CDR1 MNHEY, CDR2 SMNVEV (reference sequence). V was pared by 8 bases and J by 6 bases, with 15 bases of the junction left unmatched. The CDR3 sequence is 16 residues long. The CDR3 region is CASLGAQGFSPGELFF. The DNA of the CDR3 is TGTGCCAGCCTAGGTGCACAGGGGTTTTCCCCCGGGGAGCTGTTTTTT.

The chain combines TRBV30 with TRBJ1-2, with D possibly TRBD1 on 5 matching bases. With 0 bases removed from V and 0 bases from J, the gap between germline ends came to 8 bases. The CDR3 is made up of 14 amino acids. CDR1 and CDR2 from the germline V gene are GTSNPN and SVGIG (reference sequence). CDR3 nucleotides: TGTGCCTGGAGTGTAGGGGCTACTAACTATGGCTACACCTTC. Its translation: CAWSVGATNYGYTF. The complete variable domain, with remaining parts taken from reference TRBV30 and TRBJ1-2, reads SQTIHQWPATLVQPVGSPLSLECTVEGTSNPNLYWYRQAAGRGLQLLFYSVGIGQISSEVPQNLSASRPQDRQFILSSKKLLLSDSGFYLCAWSVGATNYGYTFGSGTRLTVV.

The chain employs TRBV11-2 and TRBJ2-7; 8 nucleotides align to TRBD2. V was clipped by 5 bases and J by 3 bases; unmatched bases: 15. The CDR3 has 17 amino acids. Germline-derived CDR1 and CDR2 are SGHAT and FQNNGV. The CDR3 DNA reads as TGTGCCAGCAGCCATTCCGTTAGCGGGACGATCATCTACGAGCAGTACTTC. Translated: CASSHSVSGTIIYEQYF.

The J gene is TRBJ1-1, the V gene TRBV5-1, with a tentative D call TRBD1 (6 bases). In germline, CDR1 is SGHRS, CDR2 YFSETQ. CDR3 length equals 17 residues. Trimming took 0 bases from V and 4 from J, leaving 19 bases between them. CDR3 bases: TGCGCCAGCAGCTTGGGAAAAGGGGGGGAGGGGAGCACTGAAGCTTTCTTT. Translation gives CASSLGKGGEGSTEAFF.

The V gene is TRBV11-2, the J gene TRBJ1-6; D unclear. V shed 4 bases and J shed 18 bases, with 19 bases lying between them. The CDR3 runs to 13 residues. Germline V gene lookup returns CDR1 SGHAT and CDR2 FQNNGV. CDR3 sequence (DNA): TGTGCCAGCAGCTCCCGTCGGGCAAGGAGGCACCACTTT. Protein: CASSSRRARRHHF. Supplemented by reference TRBV11-2 and TRBJ1-6, the full variable domain reads EAGVAQSPRYKIIEKRQSVAFWCNPISGHATLYWYQQILGQGPKLLIQFQNNGVVDDSQLPKDRFSAERLKGVDSTLKIQPAKLEDSAVYLCASSSRRARRHHFGNGTRLTVT.

This CDR3 is CASTLPLQGDRGGQPQHF. CDR3 nucleotides: TGTGCCAGCACCCTACCTCTTCAGGGGGATCGGGGTGGTCAGCCCCAGCATTTT. This rearrangement joins TRBV27 to TRBJ1-5; TRBD1 matches at 7 bases. The CDR3 runs 18 residues. J lost 6 bases, V lost 7 bases, and 21 bases had no gene match. The germline gives CDR1 MNHEY, CDR2 SMNVEV (reference sequence).

This clone was seen once. V usage is TRBV9 and J usage is TRBJ2-7; no definite D call. CDR1 is SGDLS, CDR2 YYNGEE, per germline. V was shortened by 0 bases and J by 3 bases, with 13 bases between the two germline ends. The CDR3 runs to 15 residues. This CDR3 is CASSVDGSHDYEQYF. In DNA form, the CDR3 reads TGTGCCAGCAGCGTAGACGGGTCCCATGACTACGAGCAGTACTTC.

This clone came up once. CDR3 nucleotides: TGTGCCTGGAGTGTACGGGGTAGTAGGAACAATGAGCAGTTCTTC. Translating gives CAWSVRGSRNNEQFF. The chain links TRBV30 to TRBJ2-1; the D gene is possibly TRBD2 (5 bases). Germline V gives CDR1 GTSNPN, CDR2 SVGIG (reference sequence). V lost 0 bases, J lost 5 bases, and 14 bases lay in between. The CDR3 is 15 amino acids.

The chain is built from TRBV2 and TRBJ1-2, with TRBD1 identical over 8 bases. This CDR3 region has 16 residues. Germline assignment: CDR1 SNHLY and CDR2 FYNNEI. The V and J ends lost 7 bases and 1 base, in that order; junction bases with no gene match: 11. DNA of the CDR3: TGTGCCAGCACCATCTTACAGGGGGAACTTAACTATGGCTACACCTTC. Translated: CASTILQGELNYGYTF.

This clone occurred a few times. The V and J genes are TRBV7-2 and TRBJ1-6; a weak D match, TRBD1 (5 bases). Germline CDR1 is SGHTA and CDR2 is FQGNSA. V lost 5 bases and J lost 6, with 14 bases in between. The CDR3 totals 15 residues. The CDR3 bases are TGTGCCAGCAGCGGTATGGGGGGAAGTAATTCACCCCTCCACTTT. Translating it yields CASSGMGGSNSPLHF.

The CDR3 DNA is TGTGCCAGCAGCTTATTGGCTAGCGGGGGGCCCTTAAATTACGAGCAGTACTTC. This encodes CASSLLASGGPLNYEQYF. This chain links TRBV13 with TRBJ2-7; TRBD2 agrees at 11 bases. With V trimmed by 2 bases and J by 4 bases, 13 bases remained unmatched. The CDR3 extends over 18 amino acids. The germline CDR1 and CDR2 sequences are PRHDT and FYEKMQ (reference sequence).

The V call is TRBV9, the J call TRBJ1-2; D unresolved. CDR3 length: 15 residues. Deletions cut 4 bases from V and 4 bases from J, with 17 bases between. Germline-derived CDR1 and CDR2 are SGDLS and YYNGEE. The CDR3 nucleotides read TGTGCCAGCAGCCTCATAGAGGCAGATTTCTATGGCTACACCTTC. Translated, it gives CASSLIEADFYGYTF.

This chain uses TRBV10-2 with TRBJ1-2; TRBD1 agrees at 7 bases. CDR1 WSHSY and CDR2 SAAADI come from the germline V gene. The CDR3 loop spans 14 amino acids. The ends lost 5 bases at V and 2 bases at J; junction bases unmatched: 5. In DNA form, the CDR3 reads TGCGCCAGCAGTAGGACAGGAGAGAACTATGGCTACACCTTC. This translates into CASSRTGENYGYTF.

The rearrangement uses TRBV14 and TRBJ1-1; no clear D. Germline V lookup: CDR1 SGHDN, CDR2 FVKESK. The V end was cut by 1 base, the J end by 5 bases, with 11 bases between. This CDR3 contains 14 residues. CDR3 protein: CASSQAAGGTEAFF. The CDR3 DNA is TGTGCCAGCAGCCAAGCTGCAGGTGGGACTGAAGCTTTCTTT.

The V call is TRBV6-5, the J call TRBJ1-4; D gene unclear. Per the germline V gene, CDR1 is MNHEY and CDR2 is SVGAGI. The CDR3 totals 14 residues. V gave up 5 bases and J gave up 3 bases, with 10 bases separating them. CDR3 DNA sequence: TGTGCCAGCAGTCGCCGGGGTTCTAATGAAAAACTGTTTTTT. Residues: CASSRRGSNEKLFF.

The table lists this clone with a count of one. The chain joins TRBV30 to TRBJ2-1; weak D call: TRBD2 (6 bases). This CDR3 contains 15 residues. Germline values: CDR1 GTSNPN, CDR2 SVGIG (reference sequence). Trimming left V 0 bases short and J 7 bases short, with 16 bases between. The DNA for the CDR3 is TGTGCCTGGAGTGTAGGCCTAGCGAAGGGGAATGAGCAGTTCTTC. The encoded protein is CAWSVGLAKGNEQFF.